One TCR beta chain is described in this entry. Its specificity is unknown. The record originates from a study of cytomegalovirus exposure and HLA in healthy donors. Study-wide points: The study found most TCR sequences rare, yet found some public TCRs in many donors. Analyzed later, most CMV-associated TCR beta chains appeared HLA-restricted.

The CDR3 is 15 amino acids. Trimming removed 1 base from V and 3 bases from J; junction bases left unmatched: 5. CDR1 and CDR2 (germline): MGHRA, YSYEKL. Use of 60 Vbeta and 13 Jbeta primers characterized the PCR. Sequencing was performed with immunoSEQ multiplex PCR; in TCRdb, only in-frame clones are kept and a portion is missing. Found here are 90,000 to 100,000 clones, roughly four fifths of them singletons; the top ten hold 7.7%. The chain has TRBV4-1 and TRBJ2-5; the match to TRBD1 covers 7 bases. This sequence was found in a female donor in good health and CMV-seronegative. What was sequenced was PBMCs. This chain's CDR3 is CASSQGTGVKETQYF. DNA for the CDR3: TGCGCCAGCAGCCAAGGAACAGGGGTCAAAGAGACCCAGTACTTC.